This paragraph covers one TCR beta chain sequence. Terminally differentiated effector memory CD45RA+ cells were left out of the naive CD8 fraction, which was CD45RO-negative and positively selected for CCR7. Germline V gene sequence: CDR1 MNHNS, CDR2 SASEGT. The CDR3 is 15 residues long. V lost 7 bases, J lost 6 bases, and 19 bases lay in between. The sample comes from a study of shared clonotypes between healthy human individuals. Method: immunoSEQ multiplex PCR; TCRdb's copy keeps in-frame clones and lacks some. The sample records approximately 2,200,000 clones, about 93% being singletons. The sample was naive CD8+ T cells from PBMCs. The TCR sequence derives from a man aged 18-30 years in good health. Some clones in this sample may be carry-over from other donors' samples. V gene TRBV6-1 combines with J gene TRBJ1-5; D gene ambiguous. CDR3 sequence: CASNSLGRRGQPQHF. The CDR3 DNA sequence: TGTGCCAGCAATTCCTTGGGCAGGCGGGGTCAGCCCCAGCATTTT.